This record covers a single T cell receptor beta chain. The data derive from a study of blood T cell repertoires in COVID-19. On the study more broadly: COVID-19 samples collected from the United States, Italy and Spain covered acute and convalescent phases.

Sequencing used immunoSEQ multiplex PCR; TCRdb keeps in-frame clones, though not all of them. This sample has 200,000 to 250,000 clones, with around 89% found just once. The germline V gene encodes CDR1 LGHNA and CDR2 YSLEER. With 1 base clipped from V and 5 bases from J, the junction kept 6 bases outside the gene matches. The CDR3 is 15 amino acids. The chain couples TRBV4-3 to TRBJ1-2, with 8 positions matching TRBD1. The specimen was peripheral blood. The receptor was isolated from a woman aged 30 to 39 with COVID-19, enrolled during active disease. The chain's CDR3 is CASSQGPGGKYGYTF. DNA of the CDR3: TGCGCCAGCAGCCAAGGCCCAGGGGGCAAATATGGCTACACCTTC.